The clone carrying this TCR beta chain was seen only once. With V trimmed by 6 bases and J by 5 bases, 7 bases remained unmatched. Germline V CDR1 and CDR2: MNHEY, SMNVEV (reference sequence). The CDR3 sequence is 15 residues long. The data derive from a study of response to subunit inactivated influenza vaccine. TCRdb ran MiXCR on the RT-PCR reads and lists one entry per CDR3 protein. Among roughly 540,000 distinct CDR3 sequences listed, around 21% were seen once. These data were also filed under a second study, of T cells expressing NK-cell markers. Turning to that study: TCR beta libraries carry UMIs added by 5'RACE template switching. It was from sorted CD3+CD56+NKG2C+, CD3+CD56+NKG2C- and CD3+CD56-NKG2C+ T cells that TCR beta repertoires came.

The sequence derives from a middle-aged man who received an inactivated influenza vaccine. The sequencing here drew on CD4+ T cells sorted from PBMCs, taken roughly 12 days after vaccination. The V gene is TRBV27, the J gene TRBJ2-1; TRBD2 agrees at 10 bases. The DNA for the CDR3 is TGTGCCAGCAGGTCGAGTAGCGGGGGGAACAATGAGCAGTTCTTC. It yields the protein CASRSSSGGNNEQFF.